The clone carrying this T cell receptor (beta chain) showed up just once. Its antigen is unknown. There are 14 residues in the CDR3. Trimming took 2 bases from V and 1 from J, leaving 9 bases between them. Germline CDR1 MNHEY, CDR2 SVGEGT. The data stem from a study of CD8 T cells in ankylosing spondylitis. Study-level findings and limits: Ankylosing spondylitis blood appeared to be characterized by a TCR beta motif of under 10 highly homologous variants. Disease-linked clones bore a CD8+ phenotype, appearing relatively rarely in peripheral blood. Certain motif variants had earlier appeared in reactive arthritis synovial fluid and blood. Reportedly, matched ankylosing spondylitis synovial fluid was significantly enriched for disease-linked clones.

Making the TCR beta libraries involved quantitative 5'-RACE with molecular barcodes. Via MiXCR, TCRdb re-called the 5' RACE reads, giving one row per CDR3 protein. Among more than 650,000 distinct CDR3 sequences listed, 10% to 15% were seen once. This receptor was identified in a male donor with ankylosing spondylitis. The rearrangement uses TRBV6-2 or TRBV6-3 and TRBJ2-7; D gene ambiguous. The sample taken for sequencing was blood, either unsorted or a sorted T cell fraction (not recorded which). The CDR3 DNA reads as TGTGCCAGCAGTTACCCCGGTCGATCCTACGAGCAGTACTTC. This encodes CASSYPGRSYEQYF.